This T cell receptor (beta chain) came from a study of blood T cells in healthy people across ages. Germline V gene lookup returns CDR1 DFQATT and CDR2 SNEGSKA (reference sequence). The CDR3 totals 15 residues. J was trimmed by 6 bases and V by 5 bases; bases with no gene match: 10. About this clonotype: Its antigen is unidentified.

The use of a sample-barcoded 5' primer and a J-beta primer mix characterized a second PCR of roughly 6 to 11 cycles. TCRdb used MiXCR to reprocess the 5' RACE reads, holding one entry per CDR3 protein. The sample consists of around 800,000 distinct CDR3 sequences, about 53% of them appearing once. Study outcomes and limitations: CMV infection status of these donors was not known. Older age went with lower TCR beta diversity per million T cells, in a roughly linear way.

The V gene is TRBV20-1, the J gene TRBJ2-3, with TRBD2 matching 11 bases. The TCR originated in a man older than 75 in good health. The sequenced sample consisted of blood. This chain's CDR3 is CSAPTSGRLSDTQYF. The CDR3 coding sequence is TGCAGTGCTCCCACTAGCGGGAGATTATCGGATACGCAGTATTTT.